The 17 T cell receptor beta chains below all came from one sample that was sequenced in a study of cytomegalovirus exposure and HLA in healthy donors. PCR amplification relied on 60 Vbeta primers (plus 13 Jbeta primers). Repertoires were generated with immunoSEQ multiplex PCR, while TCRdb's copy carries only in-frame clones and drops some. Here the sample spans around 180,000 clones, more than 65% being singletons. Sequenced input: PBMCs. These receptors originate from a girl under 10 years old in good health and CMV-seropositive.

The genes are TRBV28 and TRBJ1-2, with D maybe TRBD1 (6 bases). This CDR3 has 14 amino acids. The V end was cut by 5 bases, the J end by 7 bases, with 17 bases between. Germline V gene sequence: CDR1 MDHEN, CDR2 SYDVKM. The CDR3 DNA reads TGTGCCAGCAGTCCTTCGGGGGGGGCGCGTGGCTACACCTTC. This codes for CASSPSGGARGYTF.

CDR3 sequence (DNA): TGCGCCAGCAGCCAAGGGGATTTAGCGGGAGGGGGGGAGACCCAGTACTTC. It is translated as CASSQGDLAGGGETQYF. The chain recombines TRBV4-1 with TRBJ2-5, with TRBD2 identical over 11 bases. Germline V gene sequence: CDR1 MGHRA, CDR2 YSYEKL. CDR3 length equals 17 residues. V shed 1 base and J 5 bases; nucleotides not matched to a gene: 9.

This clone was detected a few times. CDR3 nucleotide sequence: TGTGCCAGCAGGTTTAGGGTAGCGGATATCTACGAGCAGTACTTC. Protein sequence: CASRFRVADIYEQYF. V is TRBV6-5 and J is TRBJ2-7; a possible D gene is TRBD2 (6 bases). Germline loops: CDR1 MNHEY, CDR2 SVGAGI. V was clipped by 6 bases and J by 3 bases, with 18 bases between them. The CDR3 runs to 15 residues.

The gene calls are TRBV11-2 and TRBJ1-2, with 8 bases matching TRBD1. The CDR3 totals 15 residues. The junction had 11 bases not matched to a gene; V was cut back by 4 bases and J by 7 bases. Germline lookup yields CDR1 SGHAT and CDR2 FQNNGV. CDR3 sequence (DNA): TGTGCCAGCAGCTCAGAGGGCAGGGGGCCCGGTGGCTACACCTTC. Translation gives CASSSEGRGPGGYTF.

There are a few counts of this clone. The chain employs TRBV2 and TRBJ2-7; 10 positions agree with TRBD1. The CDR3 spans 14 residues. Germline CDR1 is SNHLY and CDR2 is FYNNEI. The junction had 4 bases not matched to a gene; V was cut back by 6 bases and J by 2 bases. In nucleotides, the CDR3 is TGTGCCAGCAGGGGGACAGGGGTAGCCTACGAGCAGTACTTC. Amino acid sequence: CASRGTGVAYEQYF.

For the CDR3, the DNA is TGTGCCAGCAGTCGCCGGGGGGGCGGGAACATTCAGTACTTC. It encodes CASSRRGGGNIQYF. This sequence joins TRBV9 and TRBJ2-4; 8 bases agree with TRBD2. This CDR3 is 14 amino acids long. The V gene's germline CDR1 is SGDLS and CDR2 YYNGEE. Germline trimming cut 5 bases from V and 7 bases from J; bases unmatched to any gene: 8.

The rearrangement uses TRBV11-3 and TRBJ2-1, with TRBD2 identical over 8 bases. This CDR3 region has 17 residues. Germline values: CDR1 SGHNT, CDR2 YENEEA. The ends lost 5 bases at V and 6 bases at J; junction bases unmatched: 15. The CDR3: CASSPRGAGVAPNEQFF. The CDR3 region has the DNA TGTGCCAGCAGCCCCCGGGGAGCGGGAGTGGCCCCCAATGAGCAGTTCTTC.

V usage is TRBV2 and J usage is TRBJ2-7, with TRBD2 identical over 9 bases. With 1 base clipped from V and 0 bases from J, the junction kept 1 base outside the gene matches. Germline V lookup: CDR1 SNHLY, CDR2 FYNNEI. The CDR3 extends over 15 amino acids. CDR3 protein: CASSEGAGGSYEQYF. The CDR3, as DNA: TGTGCCAGCAGTGAAGGAGCGGGAGGCTCCTACGAGCAGTACTTC.

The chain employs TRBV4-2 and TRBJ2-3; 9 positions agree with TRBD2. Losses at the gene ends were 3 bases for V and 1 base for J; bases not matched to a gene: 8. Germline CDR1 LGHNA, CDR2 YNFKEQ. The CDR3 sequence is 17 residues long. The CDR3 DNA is TGTGCCAGCAGCCAGCGGGTGGCGGGAGGGCGCACAGATACGCAGTATTTT. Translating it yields CASSQRVAGGRTDTQYF.

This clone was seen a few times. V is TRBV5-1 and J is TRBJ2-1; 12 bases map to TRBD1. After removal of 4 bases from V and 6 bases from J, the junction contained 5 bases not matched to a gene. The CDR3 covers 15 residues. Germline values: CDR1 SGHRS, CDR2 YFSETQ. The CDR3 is CASSDPGQGANEQFF. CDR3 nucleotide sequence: TGCGCCAGCAGCGACCCGGGACAGGGGGCCAATGAGCAGTTCTTC. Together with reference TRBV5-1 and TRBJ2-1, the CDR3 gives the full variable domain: KAGVTQTPRYLIKTRGQQVTLSCSPISGHRSVSWYQQTPGQGLQFLFEYFSETQRNKGNFPGRFSGRQFSNSRSEMNVSTLELGDSALYLCASSDPGQGANEQFFGPGTRLTVL.

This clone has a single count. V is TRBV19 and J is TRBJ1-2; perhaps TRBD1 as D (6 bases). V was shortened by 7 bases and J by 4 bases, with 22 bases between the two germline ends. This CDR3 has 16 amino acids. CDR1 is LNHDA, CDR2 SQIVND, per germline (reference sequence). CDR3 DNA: TGTGCCAGTACCACCCCTGGGGAGGGGGATGGCTATGGCTACACCTTC. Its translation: CASTTPGEGDGYGYTF. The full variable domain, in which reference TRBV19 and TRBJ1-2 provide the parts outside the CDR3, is DGGITQSPKYLFRKEGQNVTLSCEQNLNHDAMYWYRQDPGQGLRLIYYSQIVNDFQKGDIAEGYSVSREKKESFPLTVTSAQKNPTAFYLCASTTPGEGDGYGYTFGSGTRLTVV.

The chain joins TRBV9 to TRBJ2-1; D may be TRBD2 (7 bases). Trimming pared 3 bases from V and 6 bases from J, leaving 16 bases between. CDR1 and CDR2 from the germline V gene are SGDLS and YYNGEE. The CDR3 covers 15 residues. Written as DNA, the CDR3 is TGTGCCAGCAGCGAGGGGGTAGCGGGTAGCAATGAGCAGTTCTTC. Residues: CASSEGVAGSNEQFF.

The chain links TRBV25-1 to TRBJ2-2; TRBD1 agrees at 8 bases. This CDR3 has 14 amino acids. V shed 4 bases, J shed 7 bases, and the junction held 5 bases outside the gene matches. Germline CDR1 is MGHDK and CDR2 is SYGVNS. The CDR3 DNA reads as TGTGCCAGCAGTGCGGACAGGGTGATCGGGGAGCTGTTTTTT. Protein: CASSADRVIGELFF. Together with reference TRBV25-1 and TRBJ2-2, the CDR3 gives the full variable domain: EADIYQTPRYLVIGTGKKITLECSQTMGHDKMYWYQQDPGMELHLIHYSYGVNSTEKGDLSSESTVSRIRTEHFPLTLESARPSHTSQYLCASSADRVIGELFFGEGSRLTVL.

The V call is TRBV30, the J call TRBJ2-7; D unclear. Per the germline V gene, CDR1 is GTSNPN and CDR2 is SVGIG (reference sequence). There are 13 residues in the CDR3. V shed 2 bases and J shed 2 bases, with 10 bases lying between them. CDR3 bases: TGTGCCTGGAGTAAATCGGTGGCCTACGAGCAGTACTTC. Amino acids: CAWSKSVAYEQYF.

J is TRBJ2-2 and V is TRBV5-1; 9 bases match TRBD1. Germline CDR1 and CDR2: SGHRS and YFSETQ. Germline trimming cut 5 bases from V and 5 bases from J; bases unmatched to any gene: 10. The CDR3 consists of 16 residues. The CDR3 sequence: CASRGTGTGSTGELFF. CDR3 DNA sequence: TGCGCCAGCAGAGGAACCGGGACAGGGAGTACCGGGGAGCTGTTTTTT.

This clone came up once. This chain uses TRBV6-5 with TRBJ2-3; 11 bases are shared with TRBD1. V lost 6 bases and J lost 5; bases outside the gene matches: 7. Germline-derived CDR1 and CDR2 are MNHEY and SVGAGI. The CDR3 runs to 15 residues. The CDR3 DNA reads TGTGCCAGCAGATTGGACAGGGGGCAGAAAGATACGCAGTATTTT. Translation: CASRLDRGQKDTQYF.

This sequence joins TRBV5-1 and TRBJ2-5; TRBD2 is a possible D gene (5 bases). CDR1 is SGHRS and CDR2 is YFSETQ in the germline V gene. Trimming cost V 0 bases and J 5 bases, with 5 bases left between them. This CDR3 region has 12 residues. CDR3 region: CASSLAGETQYF. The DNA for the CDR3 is TGCGCCAGCAGCTTGGCGGGGGAGACCCAGTACTTC.